Listed below are T cell receptor beta chains from one sample, sequenced in a study of cytomegalovirus exposure and HLA in healthy donors. Clones were read by immunoSEQ multiplex PCR, and TCRdb kept only the in-frame ones, dropping some. The top ten clones hold around 3% of a sample with roughly 140,000 clones, over 60% of them seen once. The specimen was PBMCs. The receptor set was obtained from a woman aged 25 to 45 in good health and CMV-seropositive. The CDR3 runs from the conserved cysteine through the conserved F or W. Each record gives: clone size, V gene, D gene, J gene, CDR3 protein, CDR3 DNA. A D gene is named only where the DNA matches it firmly. A row's size may be missing; if present it is once, few, many or a size class.

>-|TRBV10-1|TRBD2|TRBJ2-7
CSSLAGFLYEQYF
TGCTCCTCGTTAGCGGGATTTCTCTACGAGCAGTACTTC
>-|TRBV4-1|-|TRBJ2-5
CASSQAGGLETQYF
TGCGCCAGCAGCCAAGCCGGGGGGCTGGAGACCCAGTACTTC
>-|TRBV14|-|TRBJ1-1
CASSQYREAFF
TGTGCCAGCAGCCAGTACCGGGAAGCTTTCTTT
>-|TRBV6-5|-|TRBJ2-7
CASSYSQVTYEQYF
TGTGCCAGCAGTTACTCGCAGGTTACCTACGAGCAGTACTTC
>-|TRBV5-4|TRBD2|TRBJ2-2
CASSYSGRSTGELFF
TGTGCCAGCAGCTATAGCGGGAGGAGCACCGGGGAGCTGTTTTTT
>-|TRBV5-4|-|TRBJ2-3
CASSFQGTDTQYF
TGTGCCAGCAGCTTCCAGGGGACAGATACGCAGTATTTT
>few|TRBV6-1|-|TRBJ1-2
CASSEFAGSYGYTF
TGTGCCAGCAGTGAATTCGCAGGGTCCTATGGCTACACCTTC
>-|TRBV9|TRBD1|TRBJ2-7
CASSPRQGAVEQYF
TGTGCCAGCAGCCCTCGACAGGGGGCTGTGGAGCAGTACTTC
>-|TRBV18|TRBD2|TRBJ2-3
CASSPLRAGVATDTQYF
TGTGCCAGCTCACCACTCCGCGCGGGAGTGGCCACAGATACGCAGTATTTT
>few|TRBV29-1|TRBD1|TRBJ2-7
CSAAPGTGMGEQYF
TGCAGCGCTGCCCCCGGGACAGGGATGGGCGAGCAGTACTTC
>-|TRBV19|TRBD1|TRBJ1-1
CASSGGTGVMNTEAFF
TGTGCCAGTAGTGGGGGGACAGGGGTTATGAACACTGAAGCTTTCTTT
>few|TRBV30|-|TRBJ1-5
CAWSLSGNQPQHF
TGTGCCTGGAGTCTTTCAGGGAATCAGCCCCAGCATTTT
>-|TRBV5-8|TRBD1|TRBJ2-1
CASSWGQGPYNEQFF
TGTGCCAGCAGCTGGGGACAGGGCCCCTACAATGAGCAGTTCTTC
>-|TRBV5-6|-|TRBJ2-5
CASSQDLQETQYF
TGTGCCAGCAGCCAGGACTTGCAAGAGACCCAGTACTTC
>-|TRBV15|-|TRBJ2-5
CATSRKGLETQYF
TGTGCCACCAGCAGGAAGGGGTTAGAGACCCAGTACTTC
>-|TRBV5-1|-|TRBJ2-1
CASSLSGPSYNEQFF
TGCGCCAGCAGCTTGTCGGGTCCCTCCTACAATGAGCAGTTCTTC
>-|TRBV18|-|TRBJ1-2
CASSAGDGYTF
TGTGCCAGCTCAGCAGGGGATGGCTACACCTTC
>-|TRBV5-1|TRBD1|TRBJ2-5
CASSESRGLRETQYF
TGCGCCAGCAGCGAATCCAGGGGGCTGAGGGAGACCCAGTACTTC
>-|TRBV6-1|-|TRBJ2-2
CASVRETGELFF
TGTGCCAGCGTTCGAGAAACCGGGGAGCTGTTTTTT
>-|TRBV6-1|TRBD1|TRBJ2-7
CASSDPIHRGSSYEQYF
TGTGCCAGCAGTGATCCCATCCACAGGGGGAGCTCCTACGAGCAGTACTTC
>few|TRBV11-2|-|TRBJ1-2
CASSLNRLSPEGYTF
TGTGCCAGCAGCTTAAACAGGCTATCCCCGGAGGGCTACACCTTC
>-|TRBV5-1|-|TRBJ2-5
CASSLSSTQETQYF
TGCGCCAGCAGCTTGAGTTCTACCCAAGAGACCCAGTACTTC
>-|TRBV6-1|-|TRBJ1-1
CASSKQGTEAFF
TGTGCCAGCAGTAAACAGGGTACTGAAGCTTTCTTT
>-|TRBV29-1|-|TRBJ2-5
CSVVSTGQETQYF
TGCAGCGTTGTATCTACAGGGCAAGAGACCCAGTACTTC
>-|TRBV10-3|TRBD1|TRBJ2-7
CAIRRDRGPHEQYF
TGTGCCATCAGAAGGGACAGGGGGCCCCACGAGCAGTACTTC
>few|TRBV5-1|-|TRBJ1-1
CASSLSGGDTEAFF
TGCGCCAGCAGCTTATCTGGAGGGGACACTGAAGCTTTCTTT
>few|TRBV4-1|TRBD1|TRBJ1-5
CASSQLDRGDQPQHF
TGCGCCAGCAGCCAACTAGACAGGGGAGATCAGCCCCAGCATTTT
>medium-sized|TRBV9|TRBD1|TRBJ1-2
CASGGTAVGDGYTF
TGTGCCAGCGGAGGGACAGCCGTGGGGGATGGCTACACCTTC
>-|TRBV15|TRBD2|TRBJ2-7
CATSRDLAGGHEQYF
TGTGCCACCAGCAGAGATTTAGCGGGAGGCCACGAGCAGTACTTC
>-|TRBV7-2|-|TRBJ2-3
CASTVTSTGSGLRDTQYF
TGTGCCAGCACCGTTACGAGTACAGGGTCTGGGTTAAGAGATACGCAGTATTTT
>-|TRBV28|-|TRBJ2-5
CASSLSGGARETQYF
TGTGCCAGCAGTTTATCGGGGGGCGCGCGGGAGACCCAGTACTTC
>-|TRBV5-1|TRBD1|TRBJ2-3
CASSFQGQGGSDTQYF
TGCGCCAGCAGCTTCCAGGGACAGGGGGGTTCAGATACGCAGTATTTT
>-|TRBV27|-|TRBJ2-1
CASSLIGGSYNEQFF
TGTGCCAGCAGTTTAATAGGGGGCTCCTACAATGAGCAGTTCTTC
>-|TRBV5-1|-|TRBJ2-7
CASSLDRNSYEQYF
TGCGCCAGCAGCCTTGACAGGAACTCCTACGAGCAGTACTTC
>-|TRBV29-1|-|TRBJ2-1
CSVGFQGPWNEQFF
TGCAGCGTTGGGTTCCAGGGCCCTTGGAATGAGCAGTTCTTC
>once|TRBV2|TRBD1|TRBJ2-7
CASSLTGGTSYEQYF
TGTGCCAGCAGTTTAACAGGGGGCACATCCTACGAGCAGTACTTC
>few|TRBV27|-|TRBJ1-2
CASSPAGPRGYTF
TGTGCCAGCAGCCCCGCAGGGCCCCGTGGCTACACCTTC
>-|TRBV2|-|TRBJ2-7
CASRAGATGEQYF
TGTGCCAGCAGGGCGGGGGCGACCGGAGAGCAGTACTTC
>few|TRBV10-1|-|TRBJ2-7
CASSESQGGEQYF
TGCGCCAGCAGTGAGTCGCAGGGTGGCGAGCAGTACTTC
>-|TRBV15|TRBD1|TRBJ2-5
CATSSRQGGETQYF
TGTGCCACCAGCTCTCGACAGGGCGGAGAGACCCAGTACTTC
>-|TRBV6-5|TRBD2|TRBJ2-1
CASTLREAENEQFF
TGTGCCAGCACCTTGCGGGAGGCGGAAAATGAGCAGTTCTTC
>-|TRBV6-5|-|TRBJ2-6
CASSTLSSGANVLTF
TGTGCCAGTAGCACCCTCAGCTCTGGGGCCAACGTCCTGACTTTC
>once|TRBV4-1|-|TRBJ2-3
CASSQEAGGTDTQYF
TGCGCCAGCAGCCAAGAGGCAGGGGGCACAGATACGCAGTATTTT
>-|TRBV7-6|TRBD2|TRBJ2-1
CASSQGLADHYNEQFF
TGTGCCAGCAGCCAAGGACTAGCGGATCACTACAATGAGCAGTTCTTC
>few|TRBV6-5|TRBD1|TRBJ1-4
CASSYLGTGEEKLFF
TGTGCCAGCAGTTATCTCGGGACAGGGGAGGAAAAACTGTTTTTT
>few|TRBV5-1|-|TRBJ2-5
CASSLGRAPETQYF
TGCGCCAGCAGCTTGGGCAGGGCCCCAGAGACCCAGTACTTC
>-|TRBV6-1|TRBD2|TRBJ2-3
CASRTSGRRDTQYF
TGTGCCAGCAGGACTAGCGGGAGGAGAGATACGCAGTATTTT
>few|TRBV30|-|TRBJ2-2
CAWSVLFTGELFF
TGTGCCTGGAGTGTTCTATTTACCGGGGAGCTGTTTTTT
>-|TRBV18|TRBD1|TRBJ2-5
CASSRQGVETQYF
TGTGCCAGCTCTCGACAGGGGGTAGAGACCCAGTACTTC
>-|TRBV30|-|TRBJ1-1
CAWSVDSLTEAFF
TGTGCCTGGAGTGTAGACAGTCTCACTGAAGCTTTCTTT
>few|TRBV4-1|-|TRBJ1-4
CASSQDFGGHDNEKLFF
TGCGCCAGCAGCCAAGATTTCGGGGGGCACGATAATGAAAAACTGTTTTTT
>-|TRBV11-2|TRBD2|TRBJ2-3
CASSLVAGGPVGTDTQYF
TGTGCCAGCAGCTTAGTAGCGGGAGGGCCTGTAGGGACAGATACGCAGTATTTT
>-|TRBV19|-|TRBJ1-6
CASNPSSYNSPLHF
TGTGCCAGTAATCCGAGCTCCTATAATTCACCCCTCCACTTT
>many|TRBV2|TRBD1|TRBJ2-1
CASSATGLREQFF
TGTGCCAGCAGTGCGACAGGGTTGAGGGAGCAGTTCTTC